The present TCR beta chain was sequenced within a study of vaccination and CD4 T cells after COVID-19. Points on this clonotype: The antigen is unknown.

The V and J ends lost 8 bases and 1 base respectively, with 19 bases between them. Germline-derived CDR1 and CDR2 are DFQATT and SNEGSKA (reference sequence). The CDR3 runs 15 residues. Sequencing of cultured CD4+ T cell DNA used the Oncomine TCR Beta short-read assay. TCRdb itself ran the PCR reads through MiXCR, one entry per CDR3 protein. Seen here are thousands of distinct CDR3 sequences, approximately 55% observed once, and the top ten hold around a third. Treatment described: approximately 11-day PBMC culture with coronavirus spike peptide pools or control peptides (ViraFEST assay). The collection of CD4+ T cells from the unexposed donor took place before the COVID-19 pandemic (2011-2018). Fresh IL-2 medium was used to replace half of the medium on days 3 and 7. Culture proceeded for less than twelve days, and CD4+ T cells were then isolated by negative selection.

The sequence came from a human donor in good health. The V and J genes are TRBV20-1 and TRBJ2-3, with a tentative D call TRBD1 (6 bases). Sample: CD4+ T cells from blood, cultured in vitro. This CDR3 is CSTLRGFWGTDTQYF. CDR3 nucleotides: TGCAGTACTTTAAGGGGGTTTTGGGGCACAGATACGCAGTATTTT.